The rows below give T cell receptor beta chains drawn from one sample of a study of blood T cell repertoires in COVID-19. Method: immunoSEQ multiplex PCR; TCRdb's copy keeps in-frame clones and lacks some. This sample has under 450,000 clones, with more than 75% found just once. The source material was PBMCs or T cells enriched from blood (not recorded which). These receptors all come from a woman in her thirties who had recovered from COVID-19. Each CDR3 is given with its conserved first and last residue. Fields, in order: J gene, V gene, clone size, CDR3 protein. Some rows have no size entry. The others give once, few or many, or a class for an expanded clone.

TRBJ1-5 | TRBV6-5 | - | CATLGTAACNQPQHF
TRBJ2-1 | TRBV5-1 | - | CASSLGLAGIAYNEQFF
TRBJ2-7 | TRBV5-5 | - | CASSLGASGRVVQYF
TRBJ2-2 | TRBV5-1 | - | CASSIGTPNTGELFF
TRBJ2-3 | TRBV27 | - | CASTLRTASTDTQYF
TRBJ2-7 | TRBV2 | - | CATQSGTGGEQYF
TRBJ2-2 | TRBV29-1 | once | CSVGGTGDNSGELFF
TRBJ1-2 | TRBV24-1 | - | CATSDSGTGGLGGYTF
TRBJ1-6 | TRBV4-1 | few | CASSLGGASPLHF
TRBJ2-2 | TRBV6-5 | once | CASSYSTGGPAGELFF
TRBJ1-1 | TRBV10-3 | once | CAIRNFGQAAEAFF
TRBJ2-7 | TRBV12-3/TRBV12-4 | - | CASRTSGIEQYF
TRBJ2-7 | TRBV5-4 | - | CASSRGTGVYEQYF
TRBJ1-1 | TRBV19 | - | CASSTRLGNTEAFF
TRBJ2-1 | TRBV27 | - | CASRAGTGVNNEQFF